This T cell receptor (beta chain) was found in a study of metastatic and nonmetastatic thyroid tumors. On the study more broadly: The comparison covered peripheral blood and tumor or nodule tissue in malignant and benign thyroid patients. Study observations and caveats: In both blood and tumor samples, TCR beta diversity was reported significantly higher for malignant than benign nodules.

Original processing methods: Variation in CDR3 across clinicopathological groups served as the basis for constructing a distant-metastasis classifier in papillary thyroid cancer. TCRdb recomputed clones from the PCR reads via MiXCR. TCRdb, rather than the study authors, made the V and J calls. The sample has around 52,000 clones, 25% to 35% seen once. Each patient came to thyroid surgery without any prior treatment (of any kind). As to this clone: What it binds is not known.

With V trimmed by 6 bases and J by 4 bases, 3 bases remained unmatched. CDR1 is MNHNS and CDR2 is SASEGT in the germline V gene. The length of the CDR3 is 13 residues. Sequences were obtained from blood. V gene TRBV6-1 combines with J gene TRBJ1-3, with 7 bases that match TRBD1. The receptor's source is a female donor with papillary thyroid cancer or a benign thyroid nodule (not recorded which). Some clones in this sample may be carry-over from other donors' samples. The CDR3 DNA reads as TGTGCCAGCAGCCGGGGACAGGGAAACACCATATATTTT. It is translated as CASSRGQGNTIYF.